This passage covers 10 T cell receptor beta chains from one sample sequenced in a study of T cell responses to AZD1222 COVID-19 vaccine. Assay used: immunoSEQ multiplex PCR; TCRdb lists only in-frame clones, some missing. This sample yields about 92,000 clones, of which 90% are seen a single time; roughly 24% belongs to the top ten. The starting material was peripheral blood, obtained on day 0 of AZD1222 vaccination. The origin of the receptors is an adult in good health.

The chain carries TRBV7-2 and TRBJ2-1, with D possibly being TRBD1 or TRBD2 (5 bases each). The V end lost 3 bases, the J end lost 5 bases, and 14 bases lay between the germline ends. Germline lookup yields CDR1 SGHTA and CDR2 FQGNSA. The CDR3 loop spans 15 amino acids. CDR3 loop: CASSLPGRINNEQFF. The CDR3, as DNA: TGTGCCAGCAGCTTGCCGGGACGGATCAACAATGAGCAGTTCTTC. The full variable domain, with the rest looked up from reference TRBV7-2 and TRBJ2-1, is GAGVSQSPSNKVTEKGKDVELRCDPISGHTALYWYRQSLGQGLEFLIYFQGNSAPDKSGLPSDRFSAERTGGSVSTLTIQRTQQEDSAVYLCASSLPGRINNEQFFGPGTRLTVL.

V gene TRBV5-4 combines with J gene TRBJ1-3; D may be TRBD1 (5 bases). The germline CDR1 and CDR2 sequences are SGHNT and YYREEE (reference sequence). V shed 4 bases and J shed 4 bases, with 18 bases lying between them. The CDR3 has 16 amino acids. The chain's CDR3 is CASSPGGATTGNTIYF. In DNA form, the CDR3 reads TGTGCCAGCAGCCCGGGCGGGGCGACGACAGGAAACACCATATATTTT.

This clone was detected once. The DNA of the CDR3 is TGTGCCAGCAGCTCTTTAGCGGGGGGTCCTAGCACAGATACGCAGTATTTT. This codes for CASSSLAGGPSTDTQYF. The V gene is TRBV7-2, the J gene TRBJ2-3; 10 nucleotides align to TRBD2. V trimming: 4 bases; J trimming: 0 bases; junction bases outside the gene matches: 7. The CDR3 sequence is 17 residues long. Per germline, CDR1 SGHTA and CDR2 FQGNSA.

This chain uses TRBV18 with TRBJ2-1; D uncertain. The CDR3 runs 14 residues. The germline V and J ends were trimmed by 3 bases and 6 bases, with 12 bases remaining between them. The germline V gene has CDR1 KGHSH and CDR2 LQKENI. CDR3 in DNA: TGTGCCAGCTCACCCATGGACGGGCCCAATGAGCAGTTCTTC. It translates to CASSPMDGPNEQFF.

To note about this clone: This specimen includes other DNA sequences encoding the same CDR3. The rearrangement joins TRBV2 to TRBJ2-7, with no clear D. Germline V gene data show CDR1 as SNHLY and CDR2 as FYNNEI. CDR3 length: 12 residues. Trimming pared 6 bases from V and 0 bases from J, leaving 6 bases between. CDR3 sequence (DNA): TGTGCCAGCAGATCAGACTCCTACGAGCAGTACTTC. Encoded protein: CASRSDSYEQYF.

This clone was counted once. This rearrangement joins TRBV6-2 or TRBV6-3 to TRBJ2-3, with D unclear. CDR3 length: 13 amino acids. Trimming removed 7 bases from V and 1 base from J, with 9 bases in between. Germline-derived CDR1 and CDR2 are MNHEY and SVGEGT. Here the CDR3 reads CASTPRGTDTQYF. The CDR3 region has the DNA TGTGCCAGCACCCCCCGAGGCACAGATACGCAGTATTTT.

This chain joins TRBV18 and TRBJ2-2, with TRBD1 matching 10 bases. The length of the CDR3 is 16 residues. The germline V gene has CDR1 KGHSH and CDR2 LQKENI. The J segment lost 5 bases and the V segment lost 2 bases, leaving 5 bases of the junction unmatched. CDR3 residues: CASSPRTGGTTGELFF. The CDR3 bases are TGTGCCAGCTCACCAAGGACAGGGGGAACAACCGGGGAGCTGTTTTTT. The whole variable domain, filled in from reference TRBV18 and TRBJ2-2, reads NAGVMQNPRHLVRRRGQEARLRCSPMKGHSHVYWYRQLPEEGLKFMVYLQKENIIDESGMPKERFSAEFPKEGPSILRIQQVVRGDSAAYFCASSPRTGGTTGELFFGEGSRLTVL.

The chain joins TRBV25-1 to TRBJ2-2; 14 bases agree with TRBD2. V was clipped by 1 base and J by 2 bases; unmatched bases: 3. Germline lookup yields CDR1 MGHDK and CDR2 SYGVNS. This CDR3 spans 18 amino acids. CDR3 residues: CASSEWGLAGVNTGELFF. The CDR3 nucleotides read TGTGCCAGCAGTGAATGGGGACTAGCGGGAGTAAACACCGGGGAGCTGTTTTTT.

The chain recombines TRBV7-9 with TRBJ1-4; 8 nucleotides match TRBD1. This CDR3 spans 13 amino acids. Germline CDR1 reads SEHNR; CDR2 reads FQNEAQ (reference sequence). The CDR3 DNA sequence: TGTGCTACGCGCAGGGGGCTCGGTGAAAAACTGTTTTTT. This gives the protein CATRRGLGEKLFF.

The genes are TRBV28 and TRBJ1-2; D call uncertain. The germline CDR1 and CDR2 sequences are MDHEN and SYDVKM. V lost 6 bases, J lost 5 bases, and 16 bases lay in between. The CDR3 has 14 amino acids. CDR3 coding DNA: TGTGCCAGCAGCCCCGGGGAGGAGGCATATGGCTACACCTTC. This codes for CASSPGEEAYGYTF.